One sample yielded the 5 T cell receptor beta chains listed below, sequenced in a study of T-cell memory formation after mild COVID-19. Each CDR3 protein is one row after TCRdb ran MiXCR on the 5' RACE reads. Counted here are 350,000 to 500,000 distinct CDR3 sequences, more than 20% occurring once; the ten biggest clones make up over 10%. The material sequenced was PBMCs or a T cell subset sorted from them (not recorded which). These receptors came from an adult woman who had mild COVID-19 (a few samples of this study predate the infection). Cell type and time point are not known.

This clonotype appeared once. The rearrangement uses TRBV24-1 and TRBJ2-1; a possible D gene is TRBD2 (5 bases). V lost 1 base and J lost 8, with 17 bases in between. Germline lookup yields CDR1 KGHDR and CDR2 SFDVKD. The CDR3 sequence is 16 residues long. CDR3 DNA sequence: TGTGCCACCAGTGATTTTTTGGGGAGTGGTAGCTATGAGCAGTTCTTC. As protein: CATSDFLGSGSYEQFF.

The gene calls are TRBV30 and TRBJ2-6, with D unresolved. Germline CDR1 GTSNPN, CDR2 SVGIG (reference sequence). Trimming cost V 4 bases and J 0 bases, with 10 bases left between them. This CDR3 is 15 amino acids long. In nucleotides, the CDR3 is TGTGCCTGGACTTCTGGGAACTCTGGGGCCAACGTCCTGACTTTC. It encodes CAWTSGNSGANVLTF.

In its sample, this clonotype was seen a few times. This chain connects TRBV29-1 to TRBJ2-3; no clear D gene. Trimming left V 4 bases short and J 6 bases short, with 5 bases between. In germline, CDR1 is SQVTM, CDR2 ANQGSEA. The CDR3 totals 10 residues. CDR3 region: CSVAFDTQYF. In nucleotides, the CDR3 is TGCAGCGTTGCCTTTGATACGCAGTATTTT.

This chain's CDR3 is CASSIQGGSCTF. The CDR3 nucleotides are TGTGCCAGCAGTATACAGGGTGGCTCATGTACCTTC. This chain links TRBV7-8 with TRBJ1-2; D might be TRBD1 (6 bases). The germline CDR1 and CDR2 sequences are SGHVS and FQNEAQ. The CDR3 is 12 amino acids. V was pared by 6 bases and J by 14 bases, with 19 bases between.

V and J are TRBV7-6 and TRBJ2-1; D possibly matches TRBD1 or TRBD2 (5 bases each). Germline CDR1 is SGHVS and CDR2 is FNYEAQ. This CDR3 spans 14 amino acids. Trimming stripped 5 bases from V and 7 bases from J, with 15 bases between. The CDR3, as DNA: TGTGCCAGCAGCCCTGTGGGGACGTCGAATGAGCAGTTCTTC. Its translation: CASSPVGTSNEQFF.